This T cell receptor (beta chain) was retrieved from a study of identical twins. Study observations and caveats: The study reached conclusions through statistical analysis that was cross-sectional, not following the same donors.

As concerns this clonotype: As yet, its antigen is unknown.

A single record per CDR3 protein comes from TCRdb applying MiXCR to the 5' RACE reads. The sample holds fewer than 900,000 distinct CDR3 sequences, roughly 18% seen once. With 5 bases removed from V and 0 bases from J, the gap between germline ends came to 8 bases. The CDR3 is 13 residues long. Germline assignment: CDR1 SGHRS and CDR2 YFSETQ. This sample was shared with a second study, whose subject was T cells expressing NK-cell markers. From that report: Sorted CD3+CD56-NKG2C+, CD3+CD56+NKG2C+ and CD3+CD56+NKG2C- T cells supplied the TCR beta repertoires.

The sequence was obtained from a woman aged 18-29 years in good health. The source material was PBMCs. V and J are TRBV5-1 and TRBJ1-1; unclear D gene. The CDR3 sequence is CASREEMNTEAFF. For the CDR3, the DNA is TGCGCCAGCAGAGAGGAAATGAACACTGAAGCTTTCTTT.